The present T cell receptor beta chain was sequenced within a study of cytomegalovirus exposure and HLA in healthy donors. Study-wide background: Drawn from HLA-typed donors, tens of millions of unique TCRs were held in an early data release. Study-wide results and limits: Whilst most TCR sequences proved rare, a subset of public TCRs occurred across many donors.

PCR was performed using 60 Vbeta and 13 Jbeta primers. Authors' methods: Unique TCR beta chains numbered approximately 76 million in a later analysis, with roughly 10 million shared. Assay used: immunoSEQ multiplex PCR; TCRdb lists only in-frame clones, some missing. That table supplies the V and J calls and clone size; D and trimming were determined from the DNA. Counted here are under 45,000 clones, 80% occurring once; the ten biggest clones make up approximately 5.5%. Turning to this clone: Its target is unknown.

The source material was PBMCs. The receptor comes from a male donor in good health and CMV-seronegative.

The DNA for the CDR3 is TGTGCCAGCACCACATTGCAGGGGAATGGCTACACCTTC. This sequence encodes CASTTLQGNGYTF. The chain employs TRBV11-2 and TRBJ1-2; D may be TRBD1 (6 bases). CDR1 is SGHAT, CDR2 FQNNGV, per germline. The CDR3 sequence is 13 residues long. The ends were cut back, 7 bases at V and 6 bases at J, with 15 bases in the middle.